The 8 T cell receptor beta chains below come from one sample, sequenced in a study of blood T cell repertoires in COVID-19. Measured with immunoSEQ multiplex PCR; TCRdb has only the in-frame clones, and not every one. The sample has 40,000 to 55,000 clones; about four fifths are singletons. The sample consisted of peripheral blood. These receptors came from a man aged 50-59 years with acute or convalescent COVID-19.

The chain carries TRBV24-1 and TRBJ2-3, with 7 bases identical to TRBD1. There are 16 residues in the CDR3. Germline CDR1 KGHDR, CDR2 SFDVKD. J was trimmed by 5 bases and V by 6 bases; bases with no gene match: 13. The CDR3 nucleotides read TGTGCCACCAGTAGGACCCGGACAGGCGACCAAGATACGCAGTATTTT. Translated: CATSRTRTGDQDTQYF.

CDR3 loop: CASSFTAGDNEQFF. CDR3 nucleotide sequence: TGCGCCAGCAGCTTTACGGCGGGAGACAATGAGCAGTTCTTC. The V and J genes are TRBV5-1 and TRBJ2-1, with TRBD2 identical over 7 bases. The CDR3 runs to 14 residues. The germline V gene has CDR1 SGHRS and CDR2 YFSETQ. The V segment lost 2 bases and the J segment 5 bases; nucleotides outside the gene matches: 4.

Only one count was recorded for this clone. The chain couples TRBV19 to TRBJ2-3; 7 bases match TRBD2. CDR1 and CDR2 from the germline V gene are LNHDA and SQIVND (reference sequence). This CDR3 region has 16 residues. V lost 0 bases and J lost 5; bases outside the gene matches: 8. CDR3 sequence: CASSIDDLAVQDTQYF. The CDR3 DNA is TGTGCCAGTAGTATAGATGACCTAGCGGTGCAAGATACGCAGTATTTT.

This chain joins TRBV19 and TRBJ2-3; 9 positions agree with TRBD2. The CDR3 sequence is 16 residues long. From germline, CDR1 is LNHDA and CDR2 SQIVND (reference sequence). V shed 5 bases and J 1 base; nucleotides not matched to a gene: 7. The CDR3 DNA follows: TGTGCCAGTAGTGCCTCAATAGCGGGAGGCACAGATACGCAGTATTTT. Translating it yields CASSASIAGGTDTQYF.

J is TRBJ2-3 and V is TRBV6-4; TRBD1 matches 8 bases. The J segment lost 2 bases and the V segment lost 6 bases, leaving 4 bases of the junction unmatched. Germline CDR1 reads MRHNA; CDR2 reads SNTAGT. The CDR3 sequence is 14 residues long. CDR3 sequence (DNA): TGTGCCAGCAGCGGGGACAGGTTCACAGATACGCAGTATTTT. Its protein product is CASSGDRFTDTQYF.

The chain links TRBV19 to TRBJ1-4, with D unresolved. The CDR3 loop spans 15 amino acids. Germline V gene lookup returns CDR1 LNHDA and CDR2 SQIVND (reference sequence). The V end was cut by 1 base, the J end by 0 bases, with 6 bases between. CDR3 DNA sequence: TGTGCCAGTAGTATAGGTCAGTCAACTAATGAAAAACTGTTTTTT. Translation gives CASSIGQSTNEKLFF.

The rearrangement joins TRBV7-9 to TRBJ2-7, with 7 bases matching TRBD2. With 5 bases clipped from V and 3 bases from J, the junction kept 10 bases outside the gene matches. CDR3 size: 15 residues. The germline V gene has CDR1 SEHNR and CDR2 FQNEAQ (reference sequence). CDR3 sequence: CASSDKLASRYEQYF. The CDR3 DNA sequence: TGTGCCAGCAGCGACAAACTAGCGAGTCGCTACGAGCAGTACTTC.

The chain recombines TRBV14 with TRBJ2-7; D ambiguous. CDR1 SGHDN and CDR2 FVKESK come from the germline V gene. The germline V and J ends were trimmed by 3 bases and 3 bases, with 12 bases remaining between them. CDR3 length: 14 residues. This CDR3 reads CASSHLEKNYEQYF. CDR3 sequence (DNA): TGTGCCAGCAGCCATCTAGAAAAAAACTACGAGCAGTACTTC.